The next 27 T cell receptor beta chains were all read from a single sample in a study of tissue T cells after allogeneic stem cell transplantation. The repertoire was sequenced with immunoSEQ multiplex PCR; TCRdb's copy has only in-frame clones and lacks some. The data contain approximately 45,000 clones, around 66% of them singletons. Sequencing used sorted cells pooled from one or two spleens. The receptors originated from a pool of C57BL/6 mice in good health.

Turning to this clone: Gene names are mouse gene names. The read is 1 residue too short to cover the CDR3 end, so that end is filled in from the germline J gene. The V call is TRBV4, the J call TRBJ1-1; tentatively, D is TRBD1 (6 bases). The ends were cut back, 4 bases at V and 10 bases at J, with 16 bases in the middle. The CDR3 is made up of 13 amino acids. Germline V gene lookup returns CDR1 LGHDT and CDR2 YNNKQL (reference sequence). The sequenced part of the CDR3 DNA is TGTGCCAGCAGCTTACAGGGAGCGACGGGAGTCTTC. Its translation is CASSLQGATGVF. The whole CDR3 sequence reads CASSLQGATGVFF.

This clone was seen just once. Germline and genes here are mouse. The CDR3 end is not reached by the read, which stops 1 residue before it; the germline J gene fills it in. The J gene is TRBJ2-4, the V gene TRBV20; 13 positions match TRBD2. The CDR3 is 15 residues long. The V segment lost 5 bases and the J segment 2 bases; nucleotides outside the gene matches: 4. Germline CDR1 reads GFQATS; CDR2 reads STVNSAI. CDR3 bases read: TGTGGTGCTGAGGACTGGGGGGGCGTTCAAAACACCTTGTAC. Translated: CGAEDWGGVQNTLY. From start to end, the CDR3 is CGAEDWGGVQNTLYF.

This clone showed up just a few times. Gene names refer to mouse genes. Sequencing ends 1 residue short of the CDR3 end; the germline J gene provides the rest. This chain uses TRBV31 with TRBJ1-2, with 10 bases matching TRBD1. Germline CDR1 reads GKSSPN; CDR2 reads SITVG. V was clipped by 0 bases and J by 5 bases; unmatched bases: 6. This CDR3 comprises 15 residues. The CDR3 is CAWSLGDRGGSDYTF. The part of the CDR3 DNA that was read is TGTGCCTGGAGTCTAGGGGACAGGGGAGGGTCCGACTACACC.

On this clone: The gene names here belong to mouse. The read gets to within 1 residue of the CDR3 end, and the germline J gene fills in the rest. The rearrangement joins TRBV12-2 to TRBJ2-5; 8 bases match TRBD1. The CDR3 loop spans 14 amino acids. The J segment lost 1 base and the V segment lost 3 bases, leaving 2 bases of the junction unmatched. Germline CDR1 is SGHLS and CDR2 is HYDKME. CDR3 sequence reads: CASSVDRDQDTQYF. CDR3 DNA, as far as it was read: TGTGCCAGCTCTGTGGACAGGGACCAAGACACCCAGTAC.

In the case of this clone: Genes and germline come from the mouse. The CDR3 end falls 1 residue outside the read, so it is completed with the germline J gene. This chain joins TRBV2 and TRBJ1-2, with a weak D call TRBD1 (5 bases). Germline-derived CDR1 and CDR2 are LGHNA and YSYQKL. V was trimmed by 4 bases and J by 0 bases, leaving 9 bases between them. This CDR3 spans 14 amino acids. The sequenced part of the CDR3 DNA is TGTGCCAGCAGCCCCGGGACTCCAAACTCCGACTACACC. This codes for CASSPGTPNSDYT. The whole CDR3 protein reads CASSPGTPNSDYTF.

For this clone: Gene names and germline refer to mouse. The read terminates 1 residue ahead of where the CDR3 ends, so the germline J gene completes it. The V call is TRBV1, the J call TRBJ2-3; TRBD2 agrees at 11 bases. V lost 1 base, J lost 1 base, and 1 base stayed unmatched. Germline lookup yields CDR1 NSQYPW and CDR2 LRSPGD (reference sequence). The CDR3 spans 16 residues. The DNA read from the CDR3 is TGCACCTGCAGTGCAGCGGGACTGGGGGGTGCAGAAACGCTGTAT. It encodes CTCSAAGLGGAETLY. The CDR3 in its entirety is CTCSAAGLGGAETLYF.

Details on this clone: Germline and genes here are mouse. Read coverage stops 1 residue before the CDR3 terminus; the germline J gene supplies the remainder. The V and J genes are TRBV24 and TRBJ1-1; D is ambiguous. V was shortened by 6 bases and J by 8 bases, with 1 base between the two germline ends. In germline, CDR1 is KGHTA, CDR2 FRNEEI. The CDR3 is 8 residues long. The CDR3 reads CASREVFF. The sequenced CDR3 bases are TGTGCCAGCAGGGAAGTCTTC.

On this clone itself: Mouse names are used for the genes. The read ends 1 residue early relative to the CDR3; the germline J gene fills the gap. The chain employs TRBV3 and TRBJ1-1; D perhaps matches TRBD1 (6 bases). Germline CDR1 reads SNHLY; CDR2 reads FYNGKV (reference sequence). Trimming left V 1 base short and J 0 bases short, with 9 bases between. The CDR3 has 15 residues. Partial CDR3 DNA: TGTGCCAGCAGCTTAGGAAGGGGGGCAAACACAGAAGTCTTC. Its translation is CASSLGRGANTEVF. In full, the CDR3 is CASSLGRGANTEVFF.

This clone was seen only a few times. Genes and germline come from the mouse. The read falls 1 residue short of the CDR3 end, and the missing part is taken from the germline J gene. This sequence joins TRBV2 and TRBJ1-2; D remains ambiguous. Germline-derived CDR1 and CDR2 are LGHNA and YSYQKL. The V end lost 4 bases, the J end lost 0 bases, and 9 bases lay between the germline ends. The CDR3 contains 14 residues. The sequenced CDR3 bases are TGTGCCAGCAGCCTCCGGGATGCAAACTCCGACTACACC. It codes for CASSLRDANSDYT. In full, the CDR3 is CASSLRDANSDYTF.

Note on this clone: The gene symbols are mouse symbols. The read halts 1 residue ahead of the CDR3 end, with the missing end drawn from the germline J gene. The chain employs TRBV13-3 and TRBJ2-5; 7 nucleotides align to TRBD1. This CDR3 has 14 amino acids. V lost 5 bases to trimming and J lost 1 base; unmatched junction nucleotides: 4. The germline V gene has CDR1 NNHDY and CDR2 SYVADS. Incomplete CDR3 DNA: TGTGCCAGCAGAACAGGGGCAGACCAAGACACCCAGTAC. This gives the protein CASRTGADQDTQY. The full-length CDR3 reads as CASRTGADQDTQYF.

To note about this clone: Germline and genes here are mouse. The sequenced fragment ends 1 residue before the CDR3 boundary, so the rest is inferred from the germline J gene. The rearrangement joins TRBV3 to TRBJ2-7, with TRBD2 as a possible D gene (5 bases). Trimming left V 0 bases short and J 6 bases short, with 6 bases between. The CDR3 runs 12 residues. From germline, CDR1 is SNHLY and CDR2 FYNGKV (reference sequence). The CDR3 protein is CASSLALGEQYF. The sequenced CDR3 bases are TGTGCCAGCAGCTTAGCTCTGGGTGAACAGTAC.

A word on this clone: The genes are named according to mouse. The read terminates 1 residue before the CDR3 end, so the remaining end is supplied by the germline J gene. The rearrangement links TRBV2 to TRBJ1-3, with D perhaps TRBD1 (6 bases). Germline V lookup: CDR1 LGHNA, CDR2 YSYQKL. Trimming took 4 bases from V and 2 from J, leaving 6 bases between them. The CDR3 totals 13 residues. The sequenced part of the CDR3 DNA is TGTGCCAGCAGCCCAGGGGCTGGAAATACGCTCTAT. Amino acids: CASSPGAGNTLY. In full, the CDR3 reads CASSPGAGNTLYF.

With regard to this clone: The genes are named according to mouse. Sequencing ends 1 residue short of the CDR3 end; the germline J gene provides the rest. This chain joins TRBV13-2 and TRBJ2-1, with D tentatively TRBD1 or TRBD2 (5 bases each). V lost 3 bases and J lost 3, with 13 bases in between. The CDR3 is made up of 15 amino acids. Looked up from germline, CDR1 is NNHNN and CDR2 is SYGAGS (reference sequence). The CDR3 sequence: CASGALGRSYAEQFF. Partial CDR3 DNA: TGTGCCAGCGGTGCCTTGGGACGGAGCTATGCTGAGCAGTTC.

In the case of this clone: Gene names refer to mouse genes. The read gets to within 1 residue of the CDR3 end, and the germline J gene fills in the rest. The rearrangement uses TRBV15 and TRBJ2-7, with TRBD2 matching over 10 bases. This CDR3 has 15 amino acids. Germline loops: CDR1 SGHND, CDR2 FRSKSL. V lost 3 bases to trimming and J lost 0 bases; unmatched junction nucleotides: 2. The CDR3 here is CASSFWTGGSYEQYF. Incomplete CDR3 DNA: TGTGCCAGCAGTTTTTGGACTGGGGGCTCCTATGAACAGTAC.

As for this clone: Gene names and germline match the mouse. The CDR3 extends 1 residue past the end of the read, so its final part is completed from the germline J gene. The chain uses TRBV4 and TRBJ2-3, with TRBD2 identical over 7 bases. The V and J ends lost 3 bases and 0 bases, in that order; junction bases with no gene match: 3. The CDR3 runs to 15 residues. The germline CDR1 and CDR2 sequences are LGHDT and YNNKQL (reference sequence). The CDR3 reads CASSYSGGSAETLYF. The sequenced part of the CDR3 DNA is TGTGCCAGCAGCTACTCTGGGGGTAGTGCAGAAACGCTGTAT.

As regards this clone: The gene names here belong to mouse. The CDR3 goes on 1 residue after the read ends, and that part is filled in from the germline J gene. The gene calls are TRBV13-2 and TRBJ2-7, with 8 bases identical to TRBD2. V lost 2 bases to trimming and J lost 0 bases; unmatched junction nucleotides: 4. The CDR3 has 15 amino acids. Germline V gives CDR1 NNHNN, CDR2 SYGAGS (reference sequence). The CDR3: CASGEPGGNSYEQYF. Incomplete CDR3 DNA: TGTGCCAGCGGTGAGCCTGGGGGGAACTCCTATGAACAGTAC.

Of note for this clone: Gene names refer to mouse genes. The chain's CDR3 is CASGDETSNTEVFF. CDR3 DNA (partial): TGTGCCAGCGGTGATGAGACATCAAACACAGAAGTCTTC. The V and J genes are TRBV13-2 and TRBJ1-1; D unclear. The read terminates 1 residue before the CDR3 end, so the remaining end is supplied by the germline J gene. Germline V gives CDR1 NNHNN, CDR2 SYGAGS (reference sequence). The CDR3 spans 14 residues. Between the trimmed V and J ends, which lost 0 bases and 0 bases, there was a span of 6 bases.

With respect to this clone: All gene names here are mouse names. The read gets to within 1 residue of the CDR3 end, and the germline J gene fills in the rest. The rearrangement joins TRBV13-1 to TRBJ1-2, with D perhaps matching TRBD1 (6 bases). Germline assignment: CDR1 NSHNY and CDR2 SYGAGN. The CDR3 covers 14 residues. Trimming took off 1 base at V and 2 bases at J, with 9 bases between the two ends. The DNA read from the CDR3 is TGTGCCAGCAGTGATAGAGGGGGTAACTCCGACTACACC. Translation: CASSDRGGNSDYT. The CDR3, in full, reads CASSDRGGNSDYTF.

Notes on this clone: Genes and germline come from the mouse. The read comes to an end 1 residue before the CDR3 does, leaving the germline J gene to fill in the end. V gene TRBV31 combines with J gene TRBJ2-1, with D perhaps being TRBD1 or TRBD2 (6 bases each). V gave up 1 base and J gave up 3 bases, with 7 bases separating them. This CDR3 has 13 amino acids. Germline loops: CDR1 GKSSPN, CDR2 SITVG. The part of the CDR3 DNA that was read is TGTGCCTGGAGTCGGGGGCTCTATGCTGAGCAGTTC. This translates into CAWSRGLYAEQF. Given in full, the CDR3 is CAWSRGLYAEQFF.

Of note for this clone: One junction end disagrees with the germline gene, perhaps due to a read error. Any gene name here is a mouse gene name. Sequencing ends 1 residue short of the CDR3 end; the germline J gene provides the rest. The gene calls are TRBV20 and TRBJ2-2, with 8 positions matching TRBD1. Germline V gene lookup returns CDR1 GFQATS and CDR2 STVNSAI. The CDR3 length is 15 residues. The CDR3 reads CGAWDRPSNTGQLYF. Incomplete CDR3 DNA: TGTGGTGCTTGGGACAGGCCCTCAAACACCGGGCAGCTCTAC.

Remarks on this clone: Gene names and germline match the mouse. The read halts 1 residue ahead of the CDR3 end, with the missing end drawn from the germline J gene. The chain uses TRBV31 and TRBJ2-4; D may be TRBD1 or TRBD2 (5 bases each). CDR1 GKSSPN and CDR2 SITVG come from the germline V gene. V gave up 2 bases and J gave up 5 bases, with 14 bases separating them. This CDR3 is 14 amino acids long. The CDR3 here is CAWSFRGEGNTLYF. The sequenced CDR3 bases are TGTGCCTGGAGTTTCCGGGGCGAGGGAAACACCTTGTAC.

Concerning this clone: Gene names are mouse gene names. The DNA ends 1 residue before the CDR3 does, and the rest of the CDR3 is filled in from the germline J gene. This chain connects TRBV20 to TRBJ1-1, with D perhaps TRBD1 (6 bases). The ends were cut back, 3 bases at V and 0 bases at J, with 11 bases in the middle. Germline CDR1 and CDR2: GFQATS and STVNSAI. The CDR3 loop spans 14 amino acids. The DNA read from the CDR3 is TGTGGTGCTAGTACAGGGAATGCAAACACAGAAGTCTTC. Translated: CGASTGNANTEVF. The full-length CDR3 reads as CGASTGNANTEVFF.

Of note for this clone: The gene symbols are mouse symbols. Partial CDR3 DNA: TGTGCCAGAGTCTCTGGCCCGGGACAGGGGGCTGGAAATACGCTCTAT. Protein product: CARVSGPGQGAGNTLY. The full CDR3 reads CARVSGPGQGAGNTLYF. The V and J genes are TRBV26 and TRBJ1-3, with TRBD1 identical over 11 bases. The observed sequence ends 1 residue before the CDR3 terminus, with the missing tail filled in from the germline J gene. Germline lookup yields CDR1 KGHPV and CDR2 FQNQEV (reference sequence). The CDR3 spans 17 residues. Unmatched junction bases numbered 12, after V lost 9 bases and J lost 2 bases.

A note on this clone: The genes are named according to mouse. Read sequence stops 1 residue before the CDR3 end, and the germline J gene provides the missing end. The chain recombines TRBV1 with TRBJ2-4; D gene unclear. CDR3 size: 15 residues. Germline V CDR1 and CDR2: NSQYPW, LRSPGD (reference sequence). V dropped 1 base and J dropped 0 bases, with 8 bases sitting between them. CDR3 in amino acids: CTCSAADGSQNTLYF. CDR3 DNA, as far as it was read: TGCACCTGCAGTGCAGCAGACGGTAGTCAAAACACCTTGTAC.

Notes on this clone: Germline and genes here are mouse. The observed sequence ends 1 residue before the CDR3 terminus, with the missing tail filled in from the germline J gene. The genes are TRBV12-2 and TRBJ2-2, with TRBD2 identical over 7 bases. J lost 1 base, V lost 3 bases, and 1 base had no gene match. Germline V gene lookup returns CDR1 SGHLS and CDR2 HYDKME. The length of the CDR3 is 14 residues. The CDR3 sequence: CASSLGGNTGQLYF. The part of the CDR3 DNA that was read is TGTGCCAGCTCTTTGGGGGGAAACACCGGGCAGCTCTAC. Based on the CDR3 plus reference TRBV12-2 and TRBJ2-2, the full variable domain is NSGVVQSPRYIIKGKGERSILKCIPISGHLSVAWYQQTQGQELKFFIQHYDKMERDKGNLPSRFSVQQFDDYHSEMNMSALELEDSAVYFCASSLGGNTGQLYFGEGSKLTVL.

Notes on this clone: Mouse germline and gene names are used. Read data end 1 residue before the CDR3 end; the end is taken from the germline J gene. The chain has TRBV13-3 and TRBJ2-4, with 9 bases that match TRBD2. Trimming at V came to 4 bases and at J to 3 bases, leaving 3 bases not matched to a gene. CDR3 size: 14 residues. The germline V gene has CDR1 NNHDY and CDR2 SYVADS. The part of the CDR3 DNA that was read is TGTGCCAGCAGTTACTGGGGGGACCAAAACACCTTGTAC. Protein: CASSYWGDQNTLY. The full CDR3 reads CASSYWGDQNTLYF.

Notes on this clone: Gene names denote mouse genes. The read terminates 1 residue before the CDR3 end, so the remaining end is supplied by the germline J gene. The chain has TRBV19 and TRBJ1-3; the D gene is possibly TRBD1 (6 bases). Germline CDR1 reads FNHDT; CDR2 reads SITEND (reference sequence). V was pared by 5 bases and J by 0 bases, with 9 bases between. This CDR3 spans 14 amino acids. CDR3 sequence reads: CASSTGFSGNTLYF. The DNA read from the CDR3 is TGTGCCAGCAGCACAGGGTTTTCTGGAAATACGCTCTAT.